These 20 T cell receptor beta chains were sequenced from one sample in a study of shared clonotypes between healthy human individuals. This table comes from immunoSEQ multiplex PCR, and its TCRdb copy is limited to in-frame clones, with some not included. The sample comprises fewer than 1.6 million clones, 98% of which are singletons, and 0.36% rests with the top ten. What was sequenced was naive CD4+ T cells sorted from blood. As to subset: CD45RA+ positively selected. These TCRs come from a man aged 25-40 years in good health.

The chain is built from TRBV7-9 and TRBJ2-2; weak D call: TRBD1 (5 bases). In germline, CDR1 is SEHNR, CDR2 FQNEAQ (reference sequence). With 5 bases removed from V and 6 bases from J, the gap between germline ends came to 10 bases. The CDR3 spans 13 residues. The CDR3 nucleotides read TGTGCCAGCAGCCTCAGGGTTCCCGGGGAGCTGTTTTTT. It specifies CASSLRVPGELFF.

Concerning this clone: Different DNA sequences within this sample yield the same CDR3. The rearrangement uses TRBV18 and TRBJ2-5; D uncertain. Germline CDR1 KGHSH, CDR2 LQKENI. The ends were cut back, 3 bases at V and 3 bases at J, with 5 bases in the middle. CDR3 length: 12 residues. The CDR3 here is CASSPGKETQYF. The DNA for the CDR3 is TGTGCCAGCTCACCTGGTAAAGAGACCCAGTACTTC.

On this clone: Other DNA sequences in the sample encode the same CDR3. V gene TRBV7-2 combines with J gene TRBJ1-5, with D possibly matching TRBD1 (5 bases). The V end lost 2 bases, the J end lost 6 bases, and 8 bases lay between the germline ends. Germline CDR1 is SGHTA and CDR2 is FQGNSA. The CDR3 length is 13 residues. CDR3 loop: CASSLSRGQPQHF. DNA for the CDR3: TGTGCCAGCAGCTTATCAAGGGGTCAGCCCCAGCATTTT.

The chain employs TRBV10-3 and TRBJ2-2, with D tentatively TRBD2 (5 bases). Germline V CDR1 and CDR2: ENHRY, SYGVKD. The V end was cut by 6 bases, the J end by 0 bases, with 17 bases between. The CDR3 spans 17 residues. This CDR3 is CAIRSRGAETNTGELFF. CDR3 in DNA: TGTGCCATCAGGTCCCGGGGAGCGGAGACGAACACCGGGGAGCTGTTTTTT.

The V call is TRBV11-2, the J call TRBJ2-1; tentatively, D is TRBD2 (6 bases). Germline V lookup: CDR1 SGHAT, CDR2 FQNNGV. CDR3 length equals 13 residues. V dropped 4 bases and J dropped 11 bases, with 15 bases sitting between them. In DNA form, the CDR3 reads TGTGCCAGCAGCTCAGGCGGCGGGGTAAAGCAGTTCTTC. Its translation is CASSSGGGVKQFF.

The chain carries TRBV9 and TRBJ2-5, with D perhaps matching TRBD2 (5 bases). The CDR3 runs 15 residues. The ends were cut back, 0 bases at V and 2 bases at J, with 11 bases in the middle. Germline V lookup: CDR1 SGDLS, CDR2 YYNGEE. For the CDR3, the DNA is TGTGCCAGCAGCGTAGATCAGCGGTGGCAAGAGACCCAGTACTTC. This sequence encodes CASSVDQRWQETQYF.

The chain is built from TRBV6-5 and TRBJ1-2; 10 bases agree with TRBD1. Germline CDR1 reads MNHEY; CDR2 reads SVGAGI. V gave up 6 bases and J gave up 8 bases; unmatched junction bases: 12. This CDR3 comprises 15 residues. In nucleotides, the CDR3 is TGTGCCAGCAGCCGCCAGGGACAGGGGATCATCGGCTACACCTTC. It specifies CASSRQGQGIIGYTF.

The CDR3 reads CASSVDFDRDYEQYF. CDR3 DNA sequence: TGTGCCAGCAGCGTAGATTTCGACAGGGACTACGAGCAGTACTTC. This chain links TRBV9 with TRBJ2-7; 7 bases line up with TRBD1. V lost 0 bases and J lost 3; bases outside the gene matches: 6. Per germline, CDR1 SGDLS and CDR2 YYNGEE. The CDR3 covers 15 residues.

The chain joins TRBV18 to TRBJ2-7, with D unresolved. CDR3 length equals 13 residues. The ends were cut back, 5 bases at V and 6 bases at J, with 14 bases in the middle. CDR1 and CDR2 from the germline V gene are KGHSH and LQKENI. The CDR3 loop is CASSMPPSREQYF. For the CDR3, the DNA is TGTGCCAGCTCAATGCCCCCCTCGCGCGAGCAGTACTTC.

Of note for this clone: Other nucleotide sequences from this sample produce the same CDR3. This chain connects TRBV7-2 to TRBJ2-7; TRBD1 matches at 10 bases. The CDR3 is 14 residues long. Germline CDR1 is SGHTA and CDR2 is FQGNSA. Germline trimming cut 4 bases from V and 4 bases from J; bases unmatched to any gene: 4. This CDR3 reads CASSYRTGGYEQYF. The DNA for the CDR3 is TGTGCCAGCAGCTACCGGACAGGGGGGTACGAGCAGTACTTC.

The chain recombines TRBV5-1 with TRBJ1-1, with D tentatively TRBD1 (6 bases). The CDR3 contains 14 residues. The germline gives CDR1 SGHRS, CDR2 YFSETQ. The germline V and J ends were trimmed by 7 bases and 1 base, with 14 bases remaining between them. The DNA of the CDR3 is TGCGCCAGCGGAGGACAGCCTTCGAACACTGAAGCTTTCTTT. Translated, it gives CASGGQPSNTEAFF.

The V call is TRBV5-1, the J call TRBJ2-1; no firm D call. Germline V gives CDR1 SGHRS, CDR2 YFSETQ. The CDR3 runs 12 residues. Trimming shortened V by 4 bases and J by 8 bases, and 10 bases separated the two germline ends. CDR3 loop: CASSKDLDEQFF. The CDR3 DNA sequence: TGCGCCAGCAGCAAGGACCTGGATGAGCAGTTCTTC.

This clone was seen once. CDR3 nucleotide sequence: TGTGCCAGCAGCGAAGGCGGGAGTATCGGCGATACGCAGTATTTT. Translation gives CASSEGGSIGDTQYF. The V gene is TRBV9, the J gene TRBJ2-3; TRBD2 matches at 7 bases. Germline CDR1 reads SGDLS; CDR2 reads YYNGEE. The CDR3 totals 15 residues. Losses at the gene ends were 3 bases for V and 6 bases for J; bases not matched to a gene: 10.

The chain employs TRBV11-1 and TRBJ2-7; 10 bases match TRBD1. From germline, CDR1 is SGHAT and CDR2 FQDESV (reference sequence). J lost 3 bases, V lost 5 bases, and 10 bases had no gene match. This CDR3 is built from 16 residues. CDR3 in DNA: TGTGCCAGCAGCCAAACCGGGACAGGGGCCGTCTACGAGCAGTACTTC. Translation gives CASSQTGTGAVYEQYF.

The V call is TRBV4-1, the J call TRBJ2-1; no definite D call. This CDR3 contains 13 residues. Trimming pared 1 base from V and 8 bases from J, leaving 9 bases between. Germline CDR1 is MGHRA and CDR2 is YSYEKL. CDR3: CASSQVSGYEQFF. CDR3 bases: TGCGCCAGCAGCCAAGTCTCAGGTTATGAGCAGTTCTTC.

The J gene is TRBJ1-4, the V gene TRBV18; 9 bases align to TRBD1. The J segment lost 8 bases and the V segment lost 4 bases, leaving 5 bases of the junction unmatched. Germline CDR1 is KGHSH and CDR2 is LQKENI. This CDR3 has 14 amino acids. The CDR3 sequence is CASSQGQGWEKLFF. The CDR3 bases are TGTGCCAGCTCACAGGGACAGGGCTGGGAAAAACTGTTTTTT.

This clone has a single count. This chain uses TRBV10-3 with TRBJ2-3; D unresolved. The CDR3 length is 14 residues. Germline CDR1 and CDR2: ENHRY and SYGVKD. Deletions cut 4 bases from V and 0 bases from J, with 8 bases between. The CDR3, as DNA: TGTGCCATCAGTGGGACGCGAAGCACAGATACGCAGTATTTT. Amino acids: CAISGTRSTDTQYF.

V usage is TRBV27 and J usage is TRBJ2-1, with unresolved D. Germline CDR1 MNHEY, CDR2 SMNVEV (reference sequence). The CDR3 has 17 amino acids. The V and J ends lost 6 bases and 6 bases respectively, with 24 bases between them. DNA of the CDR3: TGTGCCAGCAGCGCAAATGGGCTGGCCCATACACTCAATGAGCAGTTCTTC. Translated: CASSANGLAHTLNEQFF.

V gene TRBV5-1 combines with J gene TRBJ2-2; D possibly corresponds to TRBD2 (5 bases). Germline V gives CDR1 SGHRS, CDR2 YFSETQ. Between the trimmed V and J ends, which lost 4 bases and 4 bases, there was a span of 14 bases. The CDR3 has 15 residues. CDR3 coding DNA: TGCGCCAGCAGCCCCGGACTGTACGGCACCGGGGAGCTGTTTTTT. This sequence encodes CASSPGLYGTGELFF.

The chain joins TRBV12-5 to TRBJ2-1, with 9 bases identical to TRBD2. V lost 3 bases to trimming and J lost 3 bases; unmatched junction nucleotides: 6. The CDR3 loop spans 16 amino acids. Germline-derived CDR1 and CDR2 are LGHNT and FRNRAP. The CDR3 region has the DNA TGTGCTAGTGGTTTATTAGCGGGAGTGGACTACAATGAGCAGTTCTTC. Translation: CASGLLAGVDYNEQFF.